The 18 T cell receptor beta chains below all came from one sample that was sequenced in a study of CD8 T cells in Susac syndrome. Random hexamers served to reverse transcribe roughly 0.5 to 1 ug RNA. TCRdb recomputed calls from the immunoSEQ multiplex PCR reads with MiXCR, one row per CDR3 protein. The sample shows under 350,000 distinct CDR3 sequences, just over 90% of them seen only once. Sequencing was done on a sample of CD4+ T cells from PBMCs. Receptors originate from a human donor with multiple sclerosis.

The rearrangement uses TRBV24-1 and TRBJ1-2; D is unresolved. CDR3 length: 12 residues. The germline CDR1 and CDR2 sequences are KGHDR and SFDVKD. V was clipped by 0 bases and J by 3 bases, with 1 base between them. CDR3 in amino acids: CATSDLYYGYTF. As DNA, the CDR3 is TGTGCCACCAGTGATTTGTACTATGGCTACACCTTC.

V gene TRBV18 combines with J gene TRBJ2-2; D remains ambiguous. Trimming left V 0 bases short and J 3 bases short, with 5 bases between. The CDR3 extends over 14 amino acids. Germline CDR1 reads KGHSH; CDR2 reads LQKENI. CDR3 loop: CASSPPMDTGELFF. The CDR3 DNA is TGTGCCAGCTCACCACCGATGGACACCGGGGAGCTGTTTTTT.

The CDR3 region is CASSVLAREQYF. The CDR3 coding sequence is TGTGCCAGTTCTGTCCTCGCACGCGAGCAGTACTTC. V usage is TRBV2 and J usage is TRBJ2-7, with unresolved D. CDR1 SNHLY and CDR2 FYNNEI come from the germline V gene. Trimming pared 9 bases from V and 6 bases from J, leaving 15 bases between. This CDR3 comprises 12 residues.

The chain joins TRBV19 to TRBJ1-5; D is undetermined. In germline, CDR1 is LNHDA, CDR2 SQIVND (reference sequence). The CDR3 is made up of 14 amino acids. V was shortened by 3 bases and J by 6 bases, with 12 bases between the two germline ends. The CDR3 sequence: CASSITSGRQPQHF. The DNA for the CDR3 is TGTGCCAGTAGTATCACCAGCGGCCGTCAGCCCCAGCATTTT.

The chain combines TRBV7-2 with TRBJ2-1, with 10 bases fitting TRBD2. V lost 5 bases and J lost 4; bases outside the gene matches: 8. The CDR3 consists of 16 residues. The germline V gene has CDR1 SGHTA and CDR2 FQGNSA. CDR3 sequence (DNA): TGTGCCAGCAGCGCAACTCTAGCGGGAGCTTACAATGAGCAGTTCTTC. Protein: CASSATLAGAYNEQFF.

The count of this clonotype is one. This CDR3 reads CASSMGFRSGANVLTF. DNA of the CDR3: TGTGCCAGCAGCATGGGGTTCCGCTCTGGGGCCAACGTCCTGACTTTC. The chain uses TRBV19 and TRBJ2-6; D gene uncertain. CDR3 length equals 16 residues. The germline V and J ends were trimmed by 9 bases and 0 bases, with 15 bases remaining between them. From germline, CDR1 is LNHDA and CDR2 SQIVND (reference sequence).

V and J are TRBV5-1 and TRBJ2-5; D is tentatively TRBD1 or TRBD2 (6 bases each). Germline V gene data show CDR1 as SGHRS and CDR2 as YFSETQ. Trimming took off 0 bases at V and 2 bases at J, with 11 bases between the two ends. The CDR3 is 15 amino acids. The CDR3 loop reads CASSLARGRQETQYF. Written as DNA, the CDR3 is TGCGCCAGCAGCTTGGCCCGGGGGCGGCAAGAGACCCAGTACTTC.

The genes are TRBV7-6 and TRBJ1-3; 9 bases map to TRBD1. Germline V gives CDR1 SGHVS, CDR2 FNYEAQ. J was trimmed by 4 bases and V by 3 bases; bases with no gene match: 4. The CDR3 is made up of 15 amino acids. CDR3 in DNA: TGTGCCAGCAGCTTGCTAACAGGGGGCGGAAACACCATATATTTT. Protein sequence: CASSLLTGGGNTIYF.

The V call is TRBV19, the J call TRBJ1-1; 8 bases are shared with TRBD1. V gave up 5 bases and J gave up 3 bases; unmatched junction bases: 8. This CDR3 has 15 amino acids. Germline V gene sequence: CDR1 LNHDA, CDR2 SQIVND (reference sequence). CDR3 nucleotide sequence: TGTGCCAGTAGTTCTCAGGGGGCTGGGGACACTGAAGCTTTCTTT. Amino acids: CASSSQGAGDTEAFF.

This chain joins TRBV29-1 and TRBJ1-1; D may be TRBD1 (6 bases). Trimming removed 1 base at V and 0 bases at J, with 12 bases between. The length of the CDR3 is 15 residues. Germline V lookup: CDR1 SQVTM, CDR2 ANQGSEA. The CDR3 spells CSVEAGAGVNTEAFF. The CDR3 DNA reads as TGCAGCGTTGAAGCGGGGGCAGGGGTGAACACTGAAGCTTTCTTT.

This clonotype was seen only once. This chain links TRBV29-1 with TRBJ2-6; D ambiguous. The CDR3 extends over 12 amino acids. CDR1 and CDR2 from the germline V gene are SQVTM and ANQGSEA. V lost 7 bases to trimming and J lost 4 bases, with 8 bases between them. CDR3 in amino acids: CSAVSGANVLTF. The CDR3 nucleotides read TGCAGCGCCGTCTCGGGGGCCAACGTCCTGACTTTC.

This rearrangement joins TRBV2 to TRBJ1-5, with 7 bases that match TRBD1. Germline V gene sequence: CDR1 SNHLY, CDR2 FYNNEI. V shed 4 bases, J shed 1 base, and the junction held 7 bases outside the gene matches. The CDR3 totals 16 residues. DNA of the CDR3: TGTGCCAGCAGTGTTTTAGGGGGCATCAGCAATCAGCCCCAGCATTTT. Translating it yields CASSVLGGISNQPQHF. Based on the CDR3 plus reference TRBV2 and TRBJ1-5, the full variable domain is EPEVTQTPSHQVTQMGQEVILRCVPISNHLYFYWYRQILGQKVEFLVSFYNNEISEKSEIFDDQFSVERPDGSNFTLKIRSTKLEDSAMYFCASSVLGGISNQPQHFGDGTRLSIL.

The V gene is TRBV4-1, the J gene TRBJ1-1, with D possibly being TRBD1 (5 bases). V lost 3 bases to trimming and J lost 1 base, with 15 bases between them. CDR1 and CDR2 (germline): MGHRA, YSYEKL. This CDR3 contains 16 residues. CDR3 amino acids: CASSHQGGGSNTEAFF. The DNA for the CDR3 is TGCGCCAGCAGCCATCAGGGTGGTGGGTCGAACACTGAAGCTTTCTTT.

CDR3 region: CASSLVGGGDLQETQYF. DNA for the CDR3: TGTGCCAGCAGCTTAGTTGGCGGGGGGGATCTCCAAGAGACCCAGTACTTC. The V and J genes are TRBV7-6 and TRBJ2-5, with 9 positions matching TRBD2. The length of the CDR3 is 17 residues. Losses at the gene ends were 1 base for V and 1 base for J; bases not matched to a gene: 7. CDR1 and CDR2 from the germline V gene are SGHVS and FNYEAQ.

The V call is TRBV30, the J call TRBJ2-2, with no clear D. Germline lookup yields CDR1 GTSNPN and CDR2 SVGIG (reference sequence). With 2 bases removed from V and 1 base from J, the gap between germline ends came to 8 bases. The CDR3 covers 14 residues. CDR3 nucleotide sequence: TGTGCCTGGAGTCGAGTAGTGAACACCGGGGAGCTGTTTTTT. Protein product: CAWSRVVNTGELFF.

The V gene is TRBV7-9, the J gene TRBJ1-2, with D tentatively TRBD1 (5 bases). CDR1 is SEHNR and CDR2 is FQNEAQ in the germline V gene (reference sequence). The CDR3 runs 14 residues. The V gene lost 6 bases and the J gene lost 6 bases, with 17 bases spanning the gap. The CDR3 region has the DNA TGTGCCAGCAGGCCATGGGGGAGGGACCATGGCTACACCTTC. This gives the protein CASRPWGRDHGYTF.

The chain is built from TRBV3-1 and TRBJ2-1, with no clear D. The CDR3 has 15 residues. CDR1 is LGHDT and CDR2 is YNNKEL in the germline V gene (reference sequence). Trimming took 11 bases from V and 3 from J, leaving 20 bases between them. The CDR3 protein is CAGFRVFNCYNEQFF. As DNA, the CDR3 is TGTGCCGGCTTTCGGGTCTTCAATTGCTACAATGAGCAGTTCTTC.

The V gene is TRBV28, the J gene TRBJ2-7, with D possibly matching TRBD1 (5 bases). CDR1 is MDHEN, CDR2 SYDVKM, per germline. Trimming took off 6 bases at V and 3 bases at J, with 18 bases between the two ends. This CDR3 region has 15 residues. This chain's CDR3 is CASSQPGSLRYEQYF. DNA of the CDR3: TGTGCCAGCAGCCAACCAGGGTCTCTACGCTACGAGCAGTACTTC.